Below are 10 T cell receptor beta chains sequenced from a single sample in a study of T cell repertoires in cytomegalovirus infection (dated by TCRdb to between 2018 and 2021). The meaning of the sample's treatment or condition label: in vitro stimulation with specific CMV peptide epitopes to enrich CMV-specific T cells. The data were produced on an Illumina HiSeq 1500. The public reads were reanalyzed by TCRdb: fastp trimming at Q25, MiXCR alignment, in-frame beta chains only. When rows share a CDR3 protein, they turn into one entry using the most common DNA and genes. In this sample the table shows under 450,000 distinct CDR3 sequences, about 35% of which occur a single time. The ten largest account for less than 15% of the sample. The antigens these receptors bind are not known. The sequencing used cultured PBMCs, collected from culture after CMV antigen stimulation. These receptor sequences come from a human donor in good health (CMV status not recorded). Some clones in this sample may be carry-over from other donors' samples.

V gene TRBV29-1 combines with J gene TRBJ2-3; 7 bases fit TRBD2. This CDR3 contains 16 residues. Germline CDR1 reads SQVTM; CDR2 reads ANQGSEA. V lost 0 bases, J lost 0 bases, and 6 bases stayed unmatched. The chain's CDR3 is CSVEEIAGESTDTQYF. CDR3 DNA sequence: TGCAGCGTTGAAGAAATCGCGGGAGAAAGCACAGATACGCAGTATTTT.

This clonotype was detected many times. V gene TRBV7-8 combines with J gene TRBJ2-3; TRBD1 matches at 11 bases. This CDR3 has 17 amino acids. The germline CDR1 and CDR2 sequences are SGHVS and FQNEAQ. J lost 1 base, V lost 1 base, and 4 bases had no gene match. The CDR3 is CASSLEGGQGGTDTQYF. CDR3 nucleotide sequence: TGTGCCAGCAGCTTAGAGGGGGGACAGGGGGGCACAGATACGCAGTATTTT.

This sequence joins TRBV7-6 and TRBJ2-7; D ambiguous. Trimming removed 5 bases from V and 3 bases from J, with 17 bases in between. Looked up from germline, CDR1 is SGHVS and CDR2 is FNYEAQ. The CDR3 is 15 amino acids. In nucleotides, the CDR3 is TGTGCCAGCAGCCCCACCGCTCACCCAGACTACGAGCAGTACTTC. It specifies CASSPTAHPDYEQYF.

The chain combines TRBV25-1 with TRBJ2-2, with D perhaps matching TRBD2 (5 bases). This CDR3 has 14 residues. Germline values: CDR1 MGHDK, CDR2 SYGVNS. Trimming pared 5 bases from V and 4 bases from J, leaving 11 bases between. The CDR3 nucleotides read TGTGCCAGCAGTCTGGCGGGTTTCACCGGGGAGCTGTTTTTT. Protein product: CASSLAGFTGELFF.

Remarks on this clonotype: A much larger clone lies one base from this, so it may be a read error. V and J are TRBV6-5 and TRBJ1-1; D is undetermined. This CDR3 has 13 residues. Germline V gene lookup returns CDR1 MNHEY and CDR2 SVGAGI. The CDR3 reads CASSSQLNTEAVF. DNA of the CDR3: TGTGCCAGCAGTTCCCAGCTGAACACTGAAGCTGTCTTT.

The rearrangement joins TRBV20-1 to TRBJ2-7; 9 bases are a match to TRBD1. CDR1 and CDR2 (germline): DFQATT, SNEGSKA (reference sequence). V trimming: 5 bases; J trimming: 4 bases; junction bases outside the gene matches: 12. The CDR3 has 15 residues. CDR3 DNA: TGCAGTGCTCCTCTACCGGGACAGGGAGGTTACGAGCAGTACTTC. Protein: CSAPLPGQGGYEQYF.

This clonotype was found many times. CDR3 sequence: CASSPQQGWTTEQYF. CDR3 DNA: TGTGCCAGCAGTCCGCAACAGGGGTGGACTACCGAGCAGTACTTC. The rearrangement links TRBV28 to TRBJ2-7; a weak D match, TRBD1 (7 bases). The CDR3 contains 15 residues. Germline CDR1 reads MDHEN; CDR2 reads SYDVKM. V was shortened by 5 bases and J by 6 bases, with 20 bases between the two germline ends.

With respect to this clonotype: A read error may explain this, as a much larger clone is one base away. The CDR3 sequence: CARSLGPEQFF. CDR3 sequence (DNA): TGTGCCAGAAGCTTAGGCCCCGAGCAGTTCTTC. The chain links TRBV11-2 to TRBJ2-1, with D unclear. Germline CDR1 reads SGHAT; CDR2 reads FQNNGV. CDR3 length: 11 residues. The variable domain in full, with the rest retrieved from reference TRBV11-2 and TRBJ2-1, is EAGVAQSPRYKIIEKRQSVAFWCNPISGHATLYWYQQILGQGPKLLIQFQNNGVVDDSQLPKDRFSAERLKGVDSTLKIQPAKLEDSAVYLCARSLGPEQFFGPGTRLTVL.

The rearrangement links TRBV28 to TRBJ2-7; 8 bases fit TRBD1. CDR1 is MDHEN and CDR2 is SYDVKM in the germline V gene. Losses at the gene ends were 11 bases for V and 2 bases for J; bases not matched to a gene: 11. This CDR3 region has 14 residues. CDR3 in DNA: TGTGCCTCGACAACGCCGGGACAGGCCTACGAGCAGTACTTC. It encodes CASTTPGQAYEQYF.

The CDR3 DNA reads TGTGCCAGCAGCTTACGGGTTGGTGGCTACACCTTC. It yields the protein CASSLRVGGYTF. V usage is TRBV7-9 and J usage is TRBJ1-2; D unclear. V lost 2 bases and J 7 bases, leaving 8 bases between the germline ends. This CDR3 spans 12 amino acids. The germline V gene encodes CDR1 SEHNR and CDR2 FQNEAQ (reference sequence).